A single sample gave rise to the 7 T cell receptor beta chains below, sequenced in a study of cytomegalovirus exposure and HLA in healthy donors. In the PCR, 60 Vbeta and 13 Jbeta primers were used. The repertoire was sequenced with immunoSEQ multiplex PCR; TCRdb's copy has only in-frame clones and lacks some. The data show some 170,000 clones, roughly 85% seen once. Material: PBMCs. The receptors here all came from a man aged 40-49 years in good health and CMV-seropositive.

This clone was seen once. The V call is TRBV6-5, the J call TRBJ2-3, with D possibly matching TRBD2 (5 bases). CDR1 and CDR2 from the germline V gene are MNHEY and SVGAGI. The CDR3 consists of 15 residues. The ends were cut back, 2 bases at V and 2 bases at J, with 11 bases in the middle. The CDR3 protein is CASSYVASLTDTQYF. The CDR3 DNA sequence: TGTGCCAGCAGTTACGTGGCTAGCCTCACAGATACGCAGTATTTT.

V gene TRBV6-1 combines with J gene TRBJ1-3; possible D gene TRBD1, 6 bases. This CDR3 spans 14 amino acids. V was shortened by 8 bases and J by 0 bases, with 11 bases between the two germline ends. Germline V gives CDR1 MNHNS, CDR2 SASEGT. CDR3 amino acids: CASGQPSSGNTIYF. As DNA, the CDR3 is TGTGCCAGCGGACAGCCAAGCTCTGGAAACACCATATATTTT.

In its sample, this clone was seen once. The chain recombines TRBV5-1 with TRBJ2-7; TRBD1 might be the D (6 bases). The CDR3 has 17 amino acids. With 0 bases removed from V and 5 bases from J, the gap between germline ends came to 21 bases. Germline V gene sequence: CDR1 SGHRS, CDR2 YFSETQ. Written as DNA, the CDR3 is TGCGCCAGCAGCTTGGGGGGGCTCCGGGACAAGGGCCACGAGCAGTACTTC. Translation gives CASSLGGLRDKGHEQYF.

The chain is built from TRBV6-1 and TRBJ1-4; 10 bases are a match to TRBD1. The CDR3 sequence is 15 residues long. Germline trimming cut 3 bases from V and 5 bases from J; bases unmatched to any gene: 3. The V gene's germline CDR1 is MNHNS and CDR2 SASEGT. The CDR3 nucleotides read TGTGCCAGCAGTGACGCGGGACAGGGGAATGAAAAACTGTTTTTT. It translates to CASSDAGQGNEKLFF.

On this clone itself: Other DNA sequences in this specimen translate into the identical CDR3. This CDR3 is CASSGGSSYEQYF. The CDR3 DNA follows: TGTGCCAGCAGTGGCGGGAGCTCCTACGAGCAGTACTTC. The gene calls are TRBV28 and TRBJ2-7; 7 nucleotides line up with TRBD2. After removal of 5 bases from V and 0 bases from J, the junction contained 1 base not matched to a gene. This CDR3 has 13 residues. Germline V gene lookup returns CDR1 MDHEN and CDR2 SYDVKM.

V usage is TRBV5-4 and J usage is TRBJ1-2, with no clear D. The CDR3 spans 12 residues. Trimming stripped 3 bases from V and 8 bases from J, with 11 bases between. In germline, CDR1 is SGHNT, CDR2 YYREEE (reference sequence). The CDR3 sequence: CASSSTVAGYTF. CDR3 nucleotide sequence: TGTGCCAGCAGCTCCACGGTAGCGGGCTACACCTTC.

The rearrangement links TRBV6-6 to TRBJ1-1; the D is unclear. Germline CDR1 and CDR2: MNHNY and SVGAGI (reference sequence). Trimming removed 4 bases at V and 3 bases at J, with 15 bases between. The length of the CDR3 is 15 residues. DNA for the CDR3: TGTGCCAGCAGTTCCCCTTTTGGAGGGTACACTGAAGCTTTCTTT. Residues: CASSSPFGGYTEAFF.